This T cell receptor beta chain emerged from a study of early T cells in non-severe SARS-CoV-2 infection. Across the whole study: The study sequenced bulk RNA from unsorted whole blood, with chains unpaired.

This clonotype was counted between two and nine times. Unique molecular identifiers were affixed to single, distinct cDNA molecules. One entry per CDR3 protein, called by TCRdb with MiXCR from the 5' RACE reads. The table has 70,000 or so distinct CDR3 sequences, over 9.5% seen once. CDR1 and CDR2 from the germline V gene are MNHEY and SVGAGI. The CDR3 runs to 14 residues. Trimming at V came to 5 bases and at J to 7 bases, leaving 5 bases not matched to a gene. Source: whole blood, taken at baseline. The sequence was collected from an adult who was a healthcare worker with PCR-confirmed SARS-CoV-2 infection or an uninfected control (not recorded which). The chain links TRBV6-5 to TRBJ1-4; 9 bases line up with TRBD1. The CDR3 is CASSQDRGSEKLFF. CDR3 sequence (DNA): TGTGCCAGCAGTCAGGACAGGGGAAGTGAAAAACTGTTTTTT.